This T cell receptor beta chain was found in a study of blood T cell repertoires in COVID-19. Study summary: Sites in the United States, Italy and Spain provided acute and convalescent COVID-19 samples. T cells, B-cell-depleted T cells, or PBMCs supplied cDNA or gDNA.

Only in-frame clones appear in the TCRdb table, and some are missing; sequencing was by immunoSEQ multiplex PCR. Of about 260,000 clones listed, roughly 90% were seen once; the top ten hold approximately 0.7%. CDR3 length: 14 residues. V lost 4 bases, J lost 9 bases, and 12 bases stayed unmatched. The germline V gene has CDR1 SGHNT and CDR2 YYREEE (reference sequence). The source is a human donor in a cohort sampled during active COVID-19. This chain links TRBV5-4 with TRBJ1-2, with 7 positions matching TRBD1. The specimen sequenced was peripheral blood. Here the CDR3 reads CASSRNDRAASYTF. The CDR3 DNA follows: TGTGCCAGCAGCCGGAACGACAGGGCTGCGAGCTACACCTTC.